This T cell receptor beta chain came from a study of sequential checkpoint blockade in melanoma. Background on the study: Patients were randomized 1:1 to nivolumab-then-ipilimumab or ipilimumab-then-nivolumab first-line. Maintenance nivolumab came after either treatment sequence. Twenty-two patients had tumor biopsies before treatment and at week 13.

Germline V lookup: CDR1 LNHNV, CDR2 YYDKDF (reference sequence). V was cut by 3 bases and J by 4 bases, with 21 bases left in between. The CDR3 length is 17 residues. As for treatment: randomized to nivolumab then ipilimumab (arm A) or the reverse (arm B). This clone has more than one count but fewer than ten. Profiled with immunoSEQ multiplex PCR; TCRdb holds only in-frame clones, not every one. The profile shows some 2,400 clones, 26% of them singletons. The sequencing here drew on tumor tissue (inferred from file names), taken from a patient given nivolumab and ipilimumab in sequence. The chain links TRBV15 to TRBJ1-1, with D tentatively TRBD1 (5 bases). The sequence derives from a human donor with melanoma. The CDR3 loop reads CATSRSFLRGGGTEAFF. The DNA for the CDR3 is TGTGCCACCAGCAGGTCGTTTTTAAGGGGTGGAGGCACTGAAGCTTTCTTT.